Shown below are 20 T cell receptor beta chains from a single sample sequenced in a study of blood T cell repertoires in COVID-19. The data were produced by immunoSEQ multiplex PCR, yet TCRdb's version contains in-frame clones alone and is incomplete. The table has some 320,000 clones, approximately 87% seen once. The source material was peripheral blood. Receptors were obtained from a woman aged 45-60 years who had recovered from COVID-19.

Written as DNA, the CDR3 is TGTGCCAGCAGCCCTCAAAGAACCAGTACCCTCCTCTACGAGCAGTACTTC. This codes for CASSPQRTSTLLYEQYF. The rearrangement joins TRBV6-2 or TRBV6-3 to TRBJ2-7; D call uncertain. Trimming pared 6 bases from V and 3 bases from J, leaving 24 bases between. Germline values: CDR1 MNHEY, CDR2 SVGEGT. The CDR3 contains 17 residues.

This clone was detected only once. The V call is TRBV3-1 (or the pseudogene TRBV3-2), the J call TRBJ2-5; 8 bases are shared with TRBD2. This CDR3 spans 13 amino acids. Trimming cost V 4 bases and J 5 bases; bases outside gene matches: 3. Germline V gives CDR1 LGHDT, CDR2 YNNKEL (reference sequence). CDR3 coding DNA: TGTGCCAGCAGCCTCGGGAGGGGCGAGACCCAGTACTTC. Its translation: CASSLGRGETQYF.

The V call is TRBV18, the J call TRBJ1-1; TRBD1 matches 10 bases. In germline, CDR1 is KGHSH, CDR2 LQKENI. The V and J ends lost 2 bases and 4 bases, in that order; junction bases with no gene match: 7. This CDR3 has 16 residues. CDR3 DNA: TGTGCCAGCTCACCAGACAGGGGGCGTTGGGTCACTGAAGCTTTCTTT. It is translated as CASSPDRGRWVTEAFF.

CDR3 coding DNA: TGCAGCCTGGATTCTAGCGGGAGTACAGATACGCAGTATTTT. Protein sequence: CSLDSSGSTDTQYF. This rearrangement joins TRBV29-1 to TRBJ2-3, with 10 nucleotides matching TRBD2. Germline V gene data show CDR1 as SQVTM and CDR2 as ANQGSEA. The ends lost 8 bases at V and 3 bases at J; junction bases unmatched: 8. The CDR3 sequence is 14 residues long.

The CDR3 coding sequence is TGCAGTGCTAACAGGGATGAAGCTTTCTTT. Protein: CSANRDEAFF. The chain employs TRBV20-1 and TRBJ1-1; tentatively, D is TRBD1 (6 bases). Germline-derived CDR1 and CDR2 are DFQATT and SNEGSKA (reference sequence). V gave up 4 bases and J gave up 7 bases, with 7 bases separating them. The CDR3 runs to 10 residues.

The chain joins TRBV5-6 to TRBJ2-7; TRBD2 agrees at 8 bases. The CDR3 has 16 residues. After removal of 1 base from V and 4 bases from J, the junction contained 10 bases not matched to a gene. The germline V gene has CDR1 SGHDT and CDR2 YYEEEE. CDR3 sequence: CASSLRVLAGFYEQYF. CDR3 bases: TGTGCCAGCAGCTTGAGGGTCCTAGCGGGTTTTTACGAGCAGTACTTC.

In its sample, this clone was seen once. The chain carries TRBV27 and TRBJ2-1; 9 bases are a match to TRBD2. The CDR3 consists of 17 residues. Germline assignment: CDR1 MNHEY and CDR2 SMNVEV (reference sequence). Trimming cost V 0 bases and J 5 bases; bases outside gene matches: 8. In nucleotides, the CDR3 is TGTGCCAGCAGTTTATCGTCCGGCGGGAGGGTCAACAATGAGCAGTTCTTC. Its translation is CASSLSSGGRVNNEQFF.

The chain uses TRBV21-1 and TRBJ2-5; TRBD1 is the table's D call, not checked against the DNA. TRBV21-1 is assigned pseudogene status. CDR3 size: 15 residues. CDR3 in DNA: TGTGCCAGCAGCCCCTGGGACAGGGGTGGGGAGACCCAGTACTTC. It yields the protein CASSPWDRGGETQYF.

The rearrangement uses TRBV7-2 and TRBJ2-7; TRBD2 is a possible D gene (6 bases). The CDR3 runs to 15 residues. Looked up from germline, CDR1 is SGHTA and CDR2 is FQGNSA. V was clipped by 5 bases and J by 0 bases, with 14 bases between them. This CDR3 reads CASSPAAGFSYEQYF. CDR3 nucleotide sequence: TGTGCCAGCAGCCCGGCCGCGGGGTTCTCCTACGAGCAGTACTTC.

This chain uses TRBV7-9 with TRBJ2-1; 7 positions agree with TRBD2. The J segment lost 0 bases and the V segment lost 3 bases, leaving 2 bases of the junction unmatched. Germline assignment: CDR1 SEHNR and CDR2 FQNEAQ (reference sequence). This CDR3 region has 15 residues. The CDR3: CASSFTSASYNEQFF. DNA for the CDR3: TGTGCCAGCAGCTTTACTAGCGCCTCCTACAATGAGCAGTTCTTC.

V is TRBV19 and J is TRBJ1-5, with 9 bases identical to TRBD1. This CDR3 has 14 residues. Unmatched junction bases numbered 4, after V lost 6 bases and J lost 4 bases. CDR1 is LNHDA and CDR2 is SQIVND in the germline V gene (reference sequence). CDR3 in DNA: TGTGCCAGTAGACCCGGACAGGGGAATCAGCCCCAGCATTTT. Protein product: CASRPGQGNQPQHF. Full variable domain (missing parts from reference TRBV19 and TRBJ1-5): DGGITQSPKYLFRKEGQNVTLSCEQNLNHDAMYWYRQDPGQGLRLIYYSQIVNDFQKGDIAEGYSVSREKKESFPLTVTSAQKNPTAFYLCASRPGQGNQPQHFGDGTRLSIL.

The genes are TRBV24-1 and TRBJ2-1, with D perhaps TRBD1 (6 bases). Trimming took off 4 bases at V and 12 bases at J, with 15 bases between the two ends. Germline CDR1 is KGHDR and CDR2 is SFDVKD. The CDR3 extends over 13 amino acids. CDR3: CATSDHQGNGQFF. As DNA, the CDR3 is TGTGCCACCAGTGACCACCAGGGGAACGGGCAGTTCTTC.

V and J are TRBV4-1 and TRBJ1-6; the D gene is possibly TRBD1 (5 bases). V lost 1 base, J lost 8 bases, and 12 bases lay in between. Germline V gene lookup returns CDR1 MGHRA and CDR2 YSYEKL. This CDR3 spans 15 amino acids. CDR3 coding DNA: TGCGCCAGCAGCCAAGGATACGGGGGAGATTCACCCCTCCACTTT. Translating gives CASSQGYGGDSPLHF.

The rearrangement uses TRBV6-5 and TRBJ2-7, with TRBD2 matching 12 bases. The germline V gene encodes CDR1 MNHEY and CDR2 SVGAGI. The CDR3 runs 15 residues. V was clipped by 6 bases and J by 5 bases; unmatched bases: 8. CDR3: CASRRLAGGPNEQYF. CDR3 coding DNA: TGTGCCAGCAGGCGCCTAGCGGGGGGGCCGAACGAGCAGTACTTC.

J is TRBJ1-1 and V is TRBV2; D unclear. Germline V lookup: CDR1 SNHLY, CDR2 FYNNEI. V shed 3 bases and J shed 1 base, with 6 bases lying between them. The CDR3 runs 13 residues. Written as DNA, the CDR3 is TGTGCCAGCAGTGATATGGCGAACACTGAAGCTTTCTTT. This encodes CASSDMANTEAFF.

This clone was counted between two and nine times. The genes are TRBV7-2 and TRBJ2-2, with D possibly being TRBD2 (5 bases). V dropped 1 base and J dropped 5 bases, with 11 bases sitting between them. Germline lookup yields CDR1 SGHTA and CDR2 FQGNSA. The CDR3 sequence is 15 residues long. The CDR3: CASSLDSRGTGELFF. CDR3 coding DNA: TGTGCCAGCAGCTTAGACTCGAGAGGGACCGGGGAGCTGTTTTTT.

The chain is built from TRBV7-2 and TRBJ2-5; TRBD2 agrees at 8 bases. Losses at the gene ends were 6 bases for V and 5 bases for J; bases not matched to a gene: 20. The CDR3 spans 18 residues. Germline V gives CDR1 SGHTA, CDR2 FQGNSA. The CDR3 coding sequence is TGTGCCAGCAGGGACCTACTGGGGACTAGTAGGTTTGGGGAGACCCAGTACTTC. Protein product: CASRDLLGTSRFGETQYF.

The chain joins TRBV5-5 to TRBJ1-1, with 9 bases aligning to TRBD1. The CDR3 sequence is 15 residues long. The V segment lost 4 bases and the J segment 2 bases; nucleotides outside the gene matches: 6. In germline, CDR1 is SGHKS, CDR2 YYEKEE (reference sequence). The CDR3 region is CASSVPGQGNTEAFF. The CDR3 coding sequence is TGTGCCAGCAGCGTACCGGGACAGGGAAACACTGAAGCTTTCTTT.

This rearrangement joins TRBV10-3 to TRBJ2-7, with a possible D match to TRBD1 (6 bases). Germline-derived CDR1 and CDR2 are ENHRY and SYGVKD. The CDR3 length is 12 residues. Trimming took off 8 bases at V and 2 bases at J, with 10 bases between the two ends. CDR3 sequence: CAISGGAYEQYF. The CDR3 nucleotides read TGTGCCATCTCTGGGGGCGCCTACGAGCAGTACTTC.

The V gene is TRBV29-1, the J gene TRBJ2-1, with D possibly being TRBD2 (5 bases). There are 11 residues in the CDR3. CDR1 SQVTM and CDR2 ANQGSEA come from the germline V gene. Trimming removed 4 bases at V and 10 bases at J, with 11 bases between. This CDR3 reads CSVVRALEQFF. CDR3 bases: TGCAGCGTTGTGAGGGCTCTCGAGCAGTTCTTC.